This T cell receptor (beta chain) was captured by sequencing in a study of prognosis after radiotherapy for stage I lung cancer (dated by TCRdb to about 2021). A note on the overall study: Between early 2018 and 2019, around 20 patients with stage I NSCLC were enrolled in Nanjing, China. This study profiled peripheral blood TCR beta repertoires from stage I NSCLC patients before and after stereotactic body radiotherapy and linked the repertoires to distant failure. A total of about 40 blood samples from 20 or so patients were sequenced, with one sample obtained before and one obtained after SBRT for each patient. Concurrent therapy was not administered to any patient alongside SBRT. In 12 to 15 patients the disease was a newly diagnosed primary stage I lung tumor, whereas 4 to 6 had oligometastatic NSCLC following surgical resection of the primary tumor. Squamous cell carcinoma histology was identified in several patients, and adenocarcinoma histology was identified in under 15 patients. SBRT was given in 3 to 5 fractions with a biologically effective dose of at least 100 Gy, using image-guided IMRT or VMAT. After SBRT, distant metastases developed in about 20% of the 19 patients at a median of about seven months, while the remaining 15 patients had no significant progression. All patients were regarded as medically inoperable, because of comorbidities in over 10 patients and refusal of surgery in 7 or 8 patients. Ages in the cohort of roughly 13 men and 6 women ranged from roughly 50 to 95 years, with a median of 74.

In this sample, this clonotype turned up many times. Its binding antigen is unknown. Base qualities are missing; no much larger clone stands one base away. The V end loses 5 bases and the J end loses 4 bases, and a stretch of 9 bases separates them. The CDR3 measures 12 amino acids from cysteine to phenylalanine. Only the CDR3 DNA is retained, 36 bases long and in frame from the first base. For CDR1 and CDR2, the germline V gene lists MNHNS and SASEGT. Two rounds of multiplex PCR on genomic DNA were used to amplify the TCR beta CDR3 region. The first PCR round used primers specific to each TRBV and TRBJ gene, with sequences filed in Chinese patent CN105087789A. Universal primers were used in the second round of PCR. The Roche High Pure PCR Template Preparation Kit was used to extract genomic DNA from frozen PBMCs. An Illumina HiSeq 3000 was used to sequence the libraries paired-end with 151 bp reads. The authors processed their data as follows. CutAdapt was used to remove raw reads lacking the multiplex PCR primer sequences. PEAR was used to merge high-quality paired reads into contigs. By aligning each contig to reference sequences, MiXCR assigned the TRB V, D and J gene segments to that contig. CDR3 sequences were clustered by base quality and sequence similarity to remove sequencing errors. Diversity was calculated as Shannon entropy divided by the natural log of the number of productive TCR sequences. To get clonality, Shannon entropy was divided by the natural log of the number of unique clonotypes, and that result was subtracted from one. The Youden index of ROC curves was used to select progression-free survival cut-offs for repertoire metrics, and analyses were performed in R 3.5.3. Through fastp at Q25 and MiXCR, TCRdb rebuilt clones from the public reads, retaining in-frame beta chains. For every CDR3 protein sequence, its rows merge into one entry that carries the most common genes and DNA. TCRdb, not the authors, supplied the V and J calls. Here the sample has 25,000 to 30,000 distinct CDR3 sequences; less than 35% occur a single time. The ten largest account for around an eighth of the sample.

Overall results and qualifications from the work: Unique TCR clone counts fell after SBRT (median about 10,000 before versus fewer than 7,500 after; Wilcoxon paired P=0.011). Post-SBRT Shannon entropy and its change from baseline were lower in patients who developed distant metastases; baseline Shannon entropy was not associated with metastases. TRBV and TRBJ usage frequencies reportedly varied with metastasis status, involving two V genes at baseline and fewer than 10 V and two J genes after SBRT. Tumor specificity of expanded TCR clones was not determined. None of the reported P values were adjusted for multiple comparisons. The study was limited by the small cohort and short follow-up, and independent validation of the study findings is required.

A history of other malignancies or of prior chemotherapy or radiotherapy was absent in all patients, and node-negative disease was shown on CT and PET/CT in all patients. At each of the two time points, approximately 6.2 milliliters of peripheral venous blood were collected into EDTA tubes. PBMCs were isolated by Ficoll-Paque Plus density-gradient centrifugation. Immediately after collection, samples were stored at -80 degrees C until analysis. The sequencing here drew on PBMCs, taken before or after stereotactic body radiation therapy (not recorded which). The receptor was isolated from a donor aged 50 or older with non-small cell lung cancer. The chain is made from TRBV6-1 and TRBJ2-7, with an unclear D gene assignment. The CDR3 sequence is CASSPEYYEQYF. The nucleotide sequence reads TGTGCCAGCAGTCCAGAGTATTACGAGCAGTACTTC.